This passage covers 30 T cell receptor beta chains from one sample sequenced in a study of blood T cells in healthy people across ages. A second PCR of 7 to 11 cycles used a sample-barcoded 5' primer and a J-beta primer mix. One entry per CDR3 protein, called by TCRdb with MiXCR from the 5' RACE reads. The sample lists 790,000 or so distinct CDR3 sequences, less than 60% seen once, with 15% to 20% in the top ten. Specimen: blood. The receptors were gathered from a man at least 80 years old in good health.

A word on this clonotype: The junction differs from germline at one of its ends, possibly a read error. V gene TRBV30 combines with J gene TRBJ2-7, with D tentatively TRBD2 (5 bases). In germline, CDR1 is GTSNPN, CDR2 SVGIG (reference sequence). The CDR3 has 11 residues. This chain's CDR3 is CAGSGSFEQYF. CDR3 nucleotide sequence: TGTGCCGGGAGTGGATCCTTCGAGCAGTACTTC.

This rearrangement joins TRBV6-2 or TRBV6-3 to TRBJ2-1; D gene ambiguous. The CDR3 has 15 residues. Germline CDR1 is MNHEY and CDR2 is SVGEGT. Trimming stripped 2 bases from V and 0 bases from J, with 8 bases between. CDR3 nucleotides: TGTGCCAGCAGTTACGGCCCTAGCTCCTACAATGAGCAGTTCTTC. Its translation: CASSYGPSSYNEQFF.

The chain combines TRBV20-1 with TRBJ2-2; D possibly corresponds to TRBD2 (7 bases). CDR3 length equals 15 residues. CDR1 and CDR2 from the germline V gene are DFQATT and SNEGSKA (reference sequence). V lost 4 bases to trimming and J lost 2 bases, with 14 bases between them. The CDR3 nucleotides are TGCAGTGCTAAGGGGGGGACACAAAACACCGGGGAGCTGTTTTTT. It codes for CSAKGGTQNTGELFF.

The chain is built from TRBV27 and TRBJ2-3, with 13 positions matching TRBD2. V was pared by 4 bases and J by 10 bases, with 11 bases of the junction left unmatched. Germline CDR1 is MNHEY and CDR2 is SMNVEV (reference sequence). CDR3 length: 16 residues. This CDR3 is CASSYRLAGGINAQYF. In nucleotides, the CDR3 is TGTGCCAGCAGTTACCGACTAGCGGGGGGCATCAATGCGCAGTATTTT.

A few counts support this clonotype. The rearrangement links TRBV12-3 or TRBV12-4 to TRBJ2-3; D gene ambiguous. With 1 base removed from V and 5 bases from J, the gap between germline ends came to 7 bases. The CDR3 contains 13 residues. CDR3 amino acids: CASSLEFRDTQYF. CDR3 nucleotides: TGTGCCAGCAGTTTAGAGTTTAGAGATACGCAGTATTTT.

The chain carries TRBV10-2 and TRBJ2-3; D may be TRBD1 or TRBD2 (5 bases each). Looked up from germline, CDR1 is WSHSY and CDR2 is SAAADI. V was shortened by 6 bases and J by 0 bases, with 13 bases between the two germline ends. The CDR3 loop spans 15 amino acids. This chain's CDR3 is CASRRDGASTDTQYF. In DNA, the CDR3 is TGCGCCAGCAGGAGGGACGGGGCTAGCACAGATACGCAGTATTTT.

CDR3 loop: CASSEGGGRADEQYF. The DNA of the CDR3 is TGTGCCAGCAGTGAAGGGGGCGGCAGAGCCGACGAGCAGTACTTC. This chain connects TRBV2 to TRBJ2-5; D might be TRBD1 (5 bases). The J call could be wrong; TRBJ2-7 is a better fit for the DNA end. In germline, CDR1 is SNHLY, CDR2 FYNNEI. This CDR3 comprises 15 residues.

The rearrangement links TRBV7-9 to TRBJ2-5, with D hard to call. The CDR3 sequence is 12 residues long. Trimming took off 4 bases at V and 5 bases at J, with 8 bases between the two ends. Per germline, CDR1 SEHNR and CDR2 FQNEAQ (reference sequence). CDR3 protein: CASSSSSETQYF. The CDR3, as DNA: TGTGCCAGCAGCTCGTCCTCTGAGACCCAGTACTTC.

This clonotype has a count of ten or more. The V and J genes are TRBV29-1 and TRBJ2-3; D call uncertain. The length of the CDR3 is 14 residues. Germline V CDR1 and CDR2: SQVTM, ANQGSEA. The ends were cut back, 2 bases at V and 0 bases at J, with 9 bases in the middle. In nucleotides, the CDR3 is TGCAGCGTTGAACTGGCCAGGAGCACAGATACGCAGTATTTT. It specifies CSVELARSTDTQYF.

The chain employs TRBV2 and TRBJ2-1; the match to TRBD2 covers 8 bases. The V and J ends lost 3 bases and 5 bases, in that order; junction bases with no gene match: 15. CDR1 and CDR2 (germline): SNHLY, FYNNEI. This CDR3 has 18 amino acids. The CDR3 nucleotides are TGTGCCAGCAGTGATATCCCCCTCGTCGCGGGAGGAAACAATGAGCAGTTCTTC. It translates to CASSDIPLVAGGNNEQFF.

The chain links TRBV2 to TRBJ2-1; 10 bases agree with TRBD2. CDR3 length: 13 residues. V dropped 4 bases and J dropped 13; count of bases not matched to a gene: 7. Germline CDR1 is SNHLY and CDR2 is FYNNEI. The DNA of the CDR3 is TGTGCCAGCAGTGTAAGGGGACTAGCGAATCAGTTCTTC. Translating gives CASSVRGLANQFF. Full variable domain (rest looked up from reference TRBV2 and TRBJ2-1): EPEVTQTPSHQVTQMGQEVILRCVPISNHLYFYWYRQILGQKVEFLVSFYNNEISEKSEIFDDQFSVERPDGSNFTLKIRSTKLEDSAMYFCASSVRGLANQFFGPGTRLTVL.

This sequence joins TRBV6-1 and TRBJ2-1; no clear D gene. Trimming removed 2 bases from V and 0 bases from J, with 11 bases in between. This CDR3 comprises 16 residues. CDR1 is MNHNS, CDR2 SASEGT, per germline. The CDR3 protein is CASSEFDLSSYNEQFF. The CDR3 region has the DNA TGTGCCAGCAGTGAATTTGACCTAAGCTCCTACAATGAGCAGTTCTTC.

V gene TRBV3-1 combines with J gene TRBJ2-7; 15 positions agree with TRBD2. CDR3 length equals 18 residues. Per the germline V gene, CDR1 is LGHDT and CDR2 is YNNKEL (reference sequence). J gave up 1 base and V 4 bases, and 8 bases lay outside the gene matches. CDR3 in DNA: TGTGCCAGCAGCCGATCCGGACTAGCGGGAGGGTCGTCCTACGAGCAGTACTTC. Translated: CASSRSGLAGGSSYEQYF.

The gene calls are TRBV19 and TRBJ2-4; TRBD2 matches at 8 bases. This CDR3 has 15 amino acids. Germline values: CDR1 LNHDA, CDR2 SQIVND (reference sequence). The J segment lost 8 bases and the V segment lost 4 bases, leaving 10 bases of the junction unmatched. The CDR3 here is CASSTRGAGDDIQYF. As DNA, the CDR3 is TGTGCCAGTAGTACCAGGGGAGCGGGAGACGACATTCAGTACTTC.

V usage is TRBV18 and J usage is TRBJ2-5; 12 bases match TRBD2. The assigned J gene may be wrong: the sequence end matches TRBJ2-7 better. Germline V lookup: CDR1 KGHSH, CDR2 LQKENI. CDR3 size: 15 residues. This chain's CDR3 is CASSQTSGSRYEQYF. Here the CDR3 DNA reads TGTGCCAGCTCTCAGACTAGCGGGAGCCGCTACGAGCAGTACTTC.

This chain connects TRBV14 to TRBJ2-1, with D perhaps matching TRBD2 (6 bases). The germline V and J ends were trimmed by 4 bases and 10 bases, with 23 bases remaining between them. Germline CDR1 is SGHDN and CDR2 is FVKESK. CDR3 size: 16 residues. The DNA for the CDR3 is TGTGCCAGCAGCCGCCTCGGGACTTCCGCAGATATCGAGCAGTTCTTC. This encodes CASSRLGTSADIEQFF.

The V gene is TRBV7-2, the J gene TRBJ2-7; 11 bases align to TRBD2. The length of the CDR3 is 16 residues. Per germline, CDR1 SGHTA and CDR2 FQGNSA. V lost 8 bases, J lost 5 bases, and 14 bases stayed unmatched. DNA of the CDR3: TGTGCCAGCGGCCCTATACTAGCGGGAGTCCCCAACGAGCAGTACTTC. Translation gives CASGPILAGVPNEQYF.

The chain recombines TRBV9 with TRBJ1-4; 7 positions match TRBD1. With V trimmed by 6 bases and J by 8 bases, 22 bases remained unmatched. CDR1 is SGDLS and CDR2 is YYNGEE in the germline V gene. The CDR3 loop spans 18 amino acids. CDR3 amino acids: CASTPNKAPGQGEEKLFF. Written as DNA, the CDR3 is TGTGCCAGCACGCCGAACAAAGCCCCTGGGCAGGGGGAAGAAAAACTGTTTTTT.

The chain is built from TRBV4-2 and TRBJ2-5; 11 bases align to TRBD2. CDR1 and CDR2 from the germline V gene are LGHNA and YNFKEQ. This CDR3 is built from 16 residues. Germline trimming cut 5 bases from V and 11 bases from J; bases unmatched to any gene: 16. CDR3 nucleotide sequence: TGTGCCAGCAGCACCAGGGGGACTAGCGGTAGGAATGAGCAGTACTTC. Protein: CASSTRGTSGRNEQYF.

This sequence joins TRBV27 and TRBJ2-4, with 11 bases lining up with TRBD2. The junction had 12 bases not matched to a gene; V was cut back by 9 bases and J by 5 bases. This CDR3 region has 16 residues. CDR1 and CDR2 from the germline V gene are MNHEY and SMNVEV (reference sequence). CDR3 residues: CASGLAGGVEENIQYF. The CDR3 DNA is TGTGCCAGTGGACTAGCGGGTGGAGTGGAGGAAAACATTCAGTACTTC.

This clonotype was found a few times. The rearrangement links TRBV5-1 to TRBJ2-2, with D hard to call. The germline V gene has CDR1 SGHRS and CDR2 YFSETQ. The CDR3 sequence is 14 residues long. Trimming took 6 bases from V and 6 from J, leaving 15 bases between them. In DNA form, the CDR3 reads TGCGCCAGCAAGCTTTCCTCCGCCCCCGGGGAGCTGTTTTTT. Translation: CASKLSSAPGELFF.

The chain employs TRBV14 and TRBJ2-3; the D gene is possibly TRBD1 (6 bases). V gave up 0 bases and J gave up 8 bases, with 15 bases separating them. Germline CDR1 SGHDN, CDR2 FVKESK. The CDR3 length is 15 residues. The CDR3 is CASSQDGDRWSTQYF. In DNA form, the CDR3 reads TGTGCCAGCAGCCAAGATGGAGACAGGTGGAGTACGCAGTATTTT.

Only a few counts were recorded for this clonotype. The chain combines TRBV20-1 with TRBJ2-5; the D is unclear. Trimming left V 1 base short and J 1 base short, with 13 bases between. Germline assignment: CDR1 DFQATT and CDR2 SNEGSKA (reference sequence). The CDR3 length is 15 residues. Written as DNA, the CDR3 is TGCAGTGCTAGAGGGCGGCGGCCTATCCAAGAGACCCAGTACTTC. Translation gives CSARGRRPIQETQYF.

The chain is built from TRBV29-1 and TRBJ2-2, with D tentatively TRBD2 (6 bases). The CDR3 spans 17 residues. CDR1 is SQVTM, CDR2 ANQGSEA, per germline. V shed 1 base and J shed 5 bases, with 20 bases lying between them. Here the CDR3 DNA reads TGCAGCGTTGAAGCTTCAGAGTCTAGCGTGTTTACCGGGGAGCTGTTTTTT. Its translation: CSVEASESSVFTGELFF.

The V gene is TRBV21-1, the J gene TRBJ1-5; the table assigns TRBD1, which was not confirmed against the DNA. TRBV21-1 is reported as a pseudogene. The CDR3 consists of 14 residues. CDR3 in DNA: TGTGCCAGCAGCCCACGACGGACAAATCAGCCCCAGCATTTT. This gives the protein CASSPRRTNQPQHF.

There are a few counts of this clonotype. This chain links TRBV29-1 with TRBJ1-2; TRBD1 agrees at 7 bases. The V gene end was trimmed by 6 bases and the J gene end by 4 bases; junction bases not matched to a gene: 5. There are 12 residues in the CDR3. Germline loops: CDR1 SQVTM, CDR2 ANQGSEA. CDR3 sequence reads: CSVSDRSYGYTF. The CDR3 DNA is TGCAGCGTATCGGACAGGAGCTATGGCTACACCTTC.

The chain recombines TRBV20-1 with TRBJ1-1, with D maybe TRBD1 (5 bases). Trimming pared 8 bases from V and 4 bases from J, leaving 20 bases between. The CDR3 runs 14 residues. Germline loops: CDR1 DFQATT, CDR2 SNEGSKA (reference sequence). Written as DNA, the CDR3 is TGCAGTCTCACCCCACAGGAAATTCCCACTGAAGCTTTCTTT. Encoded protein: CSLTPQEIPTEAFF.

This clonotype was detected a few times. A much larger clonotype is one base distant, so this may be a read error. This chain uses TRBV13 with TRBJ2-5; D is unclear. In germline, CDR1 is PRHDT, CDR2 FYEKMQ (reference sequence). The CDR3 extends over 13 amino acids. Trimming stripped 5 bases from V and 11 bases from J, with 18 bases between. The CDR3 DNA sequence: TGTGCCAGCAGCCCCACGAGTCTGCATGAGCAGTACTTC. The encoded protein is CASSPTSLHEQYF. The whole variable domain, remainder taken from reference TRBV13 and TRBJ2-5, is AAGVIQSPRHLIKEKRETATLKCYPIPRHDTVYWYQQGPGQDPQFLISFYEKMQSDKGSIPDRFSAQQFSDYHSELNMSSLELGDSALYFCASSPTSLHEQYFGPGTRLLVL.

CDR3 nucleotide sequence: TGTGCCAGCAGTGCGCTTGACAGGGTGGACAATGAGCAGTTCTTC. It yields the protein CASSALDRVDNEQFF. This chain links TRBV2 with TRBJ2-1, with TRBD1 identical over 7 bases. Looked up from germline, CDR1 is SNHLY and CDR2 is FYNNEI. This CDR3 region has 15 residues. V was pared by 4 bases and J by 5 bases, with 8 bases of the junction left unmatched.

In its sample, this clonotype was seen many times. The chain joins TRBV20-1 to TRBJ2-1; 13 bases are a match to TRBD2. The CDR3 totals 16 residues. CDR1 is DFQATT, CDR2 SNEGSKA, per germline (reference sequence). J was trimmed by 8 bases and V by 2 bases; bases with no gene match: 9. CDR3 in DNA: TGCAGTGCTAGACCCCCGACTAGCGGGAGGTCGGATGAGCAGTTCTTC. Its protein product is CSARPPTSGRSDEQFF.